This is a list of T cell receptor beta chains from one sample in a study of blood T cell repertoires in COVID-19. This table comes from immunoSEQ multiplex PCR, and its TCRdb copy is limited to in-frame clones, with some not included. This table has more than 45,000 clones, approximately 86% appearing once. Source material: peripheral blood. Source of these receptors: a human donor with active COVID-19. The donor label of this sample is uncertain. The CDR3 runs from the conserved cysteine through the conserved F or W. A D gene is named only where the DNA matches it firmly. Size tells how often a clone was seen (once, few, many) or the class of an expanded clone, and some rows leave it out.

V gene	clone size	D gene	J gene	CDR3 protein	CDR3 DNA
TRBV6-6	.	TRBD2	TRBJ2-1	CASTSESYNEQFF	TGTGCCAGTACTAGCGAGTCCTACAATGAGCAGTTCTTC
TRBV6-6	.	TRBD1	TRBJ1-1	CASRPQVPGGNTEAFF	TGTGCCAGCAGGCCACAAGTCCCAGGGGGGAACACTGAAGCTTTCTTT
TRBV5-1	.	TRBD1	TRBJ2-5	CASSPMGQGGQETQYF	TGCGCCAGCAGCCCTATGGGACAGGGGGGACAGGAGACCCAGTACTTC
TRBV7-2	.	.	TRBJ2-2	CASSLEMVAPLNTGELFF	TGTGCCAGCAGCTTAGAAATGGTAGCGCCCTTGAACACCGGGGAGCTGTTTTTT
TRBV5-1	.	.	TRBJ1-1	CASSPGGDTEAFF	TGCGCCAGCAGCCCCGGAGGGGACACTGAAGCTTTCTTT
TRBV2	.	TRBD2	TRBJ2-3	CASSRRLAGADTQYF	TGTGCCAGCAGTCGGAGACTAGCGGGTGCAGATACGCAGTATTTT
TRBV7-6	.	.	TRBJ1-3	CASSQRSSGNTIYF	TGTGCCAGCAGCCAAAGGAGCTCTGGAAACACCATATATTTT
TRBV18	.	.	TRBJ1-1	CASSPQGLAEAFF	TGTGCCAGCTCACCACAGGGGCTGGCTGAAGCTTTCTTT
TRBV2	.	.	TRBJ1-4	CASITTGEKLFF	TGTGCCAGCATAACGACAGGCGAAAAACTGTTTTTT
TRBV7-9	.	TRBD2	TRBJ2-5	CASSFSSGRETQYF	TGTGCCAGCAGCTTCTCCAGCGGGAGGGAGACCCAGTACTTC
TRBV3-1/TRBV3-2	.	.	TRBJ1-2	CASTRGGVNYGYTF	TGTGCCAGCACCCGAGGGGGGGTTAACTATGGCTACACCTTC
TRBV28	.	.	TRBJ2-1	CASSLTGGAGEQFF	TGTGCCAGCAGTCTAACTGGGGGAGCGGGTGAGCAGTTCTTC
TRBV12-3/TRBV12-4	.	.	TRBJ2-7	CASSSHRVHEQYF	TGTGCCAGCAGTTCCCACAGGGTCCACGAGCAGTACTTC
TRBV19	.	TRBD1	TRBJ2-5	CASTDRGFQETQYF	TGTGCCAGTACGGACAGGGGCTTCCAAGAGACCCAGTACTTC
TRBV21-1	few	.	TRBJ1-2	CASSKGRQTGEDYTF	TGTGCCAGCAGCAAAGGTCGCCAGACAGGGGAAGACTACACCTTC
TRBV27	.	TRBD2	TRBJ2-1	CASSLLAGGLNREQFF	TGTGCCAGCAGTTTACTAGCGGGGGGCCTGAACCGGGAGCAGTTCTTC
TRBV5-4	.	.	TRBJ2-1	CASSPLTGPGGEQFF	TGTGCCAGCAGCCCGCTGACAGGCCCGGGAGGTGAGCAGTTCTTC
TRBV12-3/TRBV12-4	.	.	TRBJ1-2	CASSYGSGYTF	TGTGCCAGCAGTTATGGGAGTGGCTACACCTTC
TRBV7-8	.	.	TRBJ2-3	CASSLVTGSTDTQYF	TGTGCCAGCAGCTTAGTAACAGGGAGCACAGATACGCAGTATTTT
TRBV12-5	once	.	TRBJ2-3	CASGLVQKGSTDTQYF	TGTGCTAGTGGTTTGGTACAAAAGGGGAGCACAGATACGCAGTATTTT
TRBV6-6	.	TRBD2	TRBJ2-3	CASSPSGNTDTQYF	TGTGCCAGCAGCCCTAGCGGGAACACAGATACGCAGTATTTT
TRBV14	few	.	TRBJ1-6	CASSQAGTYNSPLHF	TGTGCCAGCAGCCAGGCGGGGACTTATAATTCACCCCTCCACTTT
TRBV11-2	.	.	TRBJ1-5	CASSLRAGIGNQPQHF	TGTGCCAGCAGCTTAAGAGCAGGGATAGGCAATCAGCCCCAGCATTTT
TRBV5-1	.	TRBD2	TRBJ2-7	CASSREAVYEQYF	TGCGCCAGCAGCCGGGAGGCCGTCTACGAGCAGTACTTC
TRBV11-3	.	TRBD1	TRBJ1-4	CASSTNRGTEKLFF	TGTGCCAGCAGCACCAACAGGGGTACTGAAAAACTGTTTTTT
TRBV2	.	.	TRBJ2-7	CASSALAGLSEQYF	TGTGCCAGCTCGGCCCTGGCGGGACTCTCCGAGCAGTACTTC
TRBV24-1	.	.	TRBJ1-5	CATSDVLADQPQHF	TGTGCCACCAGTGATGTCCTGGCTGATCAGCCCCAGCATTTT
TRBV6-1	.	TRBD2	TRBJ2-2	CASSEAAGGAGELFF	TGTGCCAGCAGTGAAGCAGCGGGGGGCGCCGGGGAGCTGTTTTTT
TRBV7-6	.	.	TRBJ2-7	CASSLQVFGEQYF	TGTGCCAGCAGCTTGCAGGTATTCGGCGAGCAGTACTTC
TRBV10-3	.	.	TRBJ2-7	CAISEGPVAYEQYF	TGTGCCATCAGTGAGGGTCCGGTGGCCTACGAGCAGTACTTC
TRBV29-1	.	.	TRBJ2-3	CSVDGVTDTQYF	TGCAGCGTTGACGGGGTTACAGATACGCAGTATTTT
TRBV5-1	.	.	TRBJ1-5	CASSLAPQGGGQPQHF	TGCGCCAGCAGCTTGGCACCGCAGGGAGGGGGACAGCCCCAGCATTTT
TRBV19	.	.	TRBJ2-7	CARTPAEQYF	TGTGCCAGAACACCCGCCGAGCAGTACTTC
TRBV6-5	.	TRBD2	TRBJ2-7	CASSRTSATYEQYF	TGTGCCAGCAGTCGAACTAGCGCTACCTACGAGCAGTACTTC
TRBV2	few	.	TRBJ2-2	CASTQTQSTGELFF	TGTGCCAGCACCCAAACCCAGTCAACCGGGGAGCTGTTTTTT
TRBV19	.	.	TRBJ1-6	CASSLPDRGSSPLHF	TGTGCCAGTAGTCTACCGGATCGGGGTAGCTCACCCCTCCACTTT
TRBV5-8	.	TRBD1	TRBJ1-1	CASTKQGATPEAFF	TGTGCCAGCACCAAACAGGGGGCAACCCCTGAAGCTTTCTTT
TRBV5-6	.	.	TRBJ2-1	CASVSGPSSYNEQFF	TGTGCCAGCGTTTCGGGTCCGAGCTCCTACAATGAGCAGTTCTTC
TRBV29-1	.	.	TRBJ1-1	CRVQGNTEAFF	TGCAGAGTACAGGGGAACACTGAAGCTTTCTTT
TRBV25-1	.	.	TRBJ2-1	CASRREPSLEQFF	TGTGCCAGCAGGAGGGAACCCTCGCTTGAGCAGTTCTTC
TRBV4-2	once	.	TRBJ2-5	CASSQVGAETQYF	TGTGCCAGCAGCCAAGTGGGGGCAGAGACCCAGTACTTC
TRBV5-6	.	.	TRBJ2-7	CASRSGLGREQYF	TGTGCCAGCAGGTCAGGGCTGGGTCGCGAGCAGTACTTC
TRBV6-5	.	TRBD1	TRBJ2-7	CASSRQGAHEQYF	TGTGCCAGCAGCCGACAGGGGGCCCACGAGCAGTACTTC
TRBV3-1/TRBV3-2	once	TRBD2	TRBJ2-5	CASSLRTSGGAIYGSETQYF	TGTGCCAGCAGCCTTCGGACTAGCGGGGGGGCAATCTATGGTTCAGAGACCCAGTACTTC
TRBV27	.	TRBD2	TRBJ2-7	CASSLSSGSSYEQYF	TGTGCCAGCAGTTTATCTAGCGGGAGCTCCTACGAGCAGTACTTC
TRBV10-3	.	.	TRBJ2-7	CAISEAGYEQYF	TGTGCCATCAGTGAGGCGGGGTACGAGCAGTACTTC
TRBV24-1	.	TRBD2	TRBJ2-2	CATSDVGGGRTGELFF	TGTGCCACCAGTGATGTCGGCGGGGGGCGAACCGGGGAGCTGTTTTTT
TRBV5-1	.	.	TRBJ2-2	CASSLGAGSGELFF	TGCGCCAGCAGCTTGGGCGCAGGCTCCGGGGAGCTGTTTTTT
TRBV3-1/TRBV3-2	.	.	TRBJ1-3	CASRTSHTIYF	TGTGCCAGCAGAACTTCTCACACCATATATTTT
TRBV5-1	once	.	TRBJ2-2	CASSLDRVGTGELFF	TGCGCCAGCAGCTTGGACAGGGTGGGCACCGGGGAGCTGTTTTTT
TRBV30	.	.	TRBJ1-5	CALGSQLLNQPQHF	TGTGCCCTGGGCAGCCAGCTACTTAATCAGCCCCAGCATTTT